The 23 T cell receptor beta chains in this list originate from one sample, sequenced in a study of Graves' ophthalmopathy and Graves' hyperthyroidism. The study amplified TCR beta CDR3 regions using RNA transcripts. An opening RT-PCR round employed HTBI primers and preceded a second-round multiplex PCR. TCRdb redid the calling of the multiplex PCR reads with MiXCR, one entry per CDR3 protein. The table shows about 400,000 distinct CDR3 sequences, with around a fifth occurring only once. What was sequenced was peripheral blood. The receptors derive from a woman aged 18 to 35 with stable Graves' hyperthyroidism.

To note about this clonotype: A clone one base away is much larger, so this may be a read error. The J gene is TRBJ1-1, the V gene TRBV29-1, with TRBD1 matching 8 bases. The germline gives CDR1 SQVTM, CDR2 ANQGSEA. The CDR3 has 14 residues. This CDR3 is CSVPSTGGRTEACF. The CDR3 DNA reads TGCAGCGTTCCTAGTACAGGGGGAAGGACTGAAGCTTGCTTT.

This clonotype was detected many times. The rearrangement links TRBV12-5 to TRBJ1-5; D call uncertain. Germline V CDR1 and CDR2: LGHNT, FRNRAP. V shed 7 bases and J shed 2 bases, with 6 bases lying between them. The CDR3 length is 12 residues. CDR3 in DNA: TGTGCTAGTGCGTGGGGCAATCAGCCCCAGCATTTT. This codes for CASAWGNQPQHF.

CDR3 bases: TGTGCCTGGGGGTACGGTCCTACCTACGAGCAGTACTTC. Protein product: CAWGYGPTYEQYF. The chain links TRBV30 to TRBJ2-7; D call uncertain. Trimming took 5 bases from V and 2 from J, leaving 13 bases between them. Germline V gene sequence: CDR1 GTSNPN, CDR2 SVGIG (reference sequence). The CDR3 spans 13 residues.

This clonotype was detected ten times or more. This chain's CDR3 is CASSEGQGSIQYF. Written as DNA, the CDR3 is TGTGCCAGCAGTGAAGGACAGGGGAGCATTCAGTACTTC. V usage is TRBV2 and J usage is TRBJ2-4, with 8 bases matching TRBD1. Germline assignment: CDR1 SNHLY and CDR2 FYNNEI. The CDR3 consists of 13 residues. J was trimmed by 9 bases and V by 1 base; bases with no gene match: 2.

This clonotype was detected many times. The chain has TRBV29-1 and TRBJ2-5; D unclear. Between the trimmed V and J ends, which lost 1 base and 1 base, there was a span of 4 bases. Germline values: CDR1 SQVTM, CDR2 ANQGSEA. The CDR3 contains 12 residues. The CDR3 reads CSVEGFQETQYF. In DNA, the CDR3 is TGCAGCGTTGAAGGTTTCCAAGAGACCCAGTACTTC.

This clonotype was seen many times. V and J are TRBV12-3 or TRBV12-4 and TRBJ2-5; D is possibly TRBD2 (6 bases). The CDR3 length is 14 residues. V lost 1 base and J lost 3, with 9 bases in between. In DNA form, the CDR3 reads TGTGCCAGCAGTTTAGTGGCGGGAAAAGAGACCCAGTACTTC. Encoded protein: CASSLVAGKETQYF.

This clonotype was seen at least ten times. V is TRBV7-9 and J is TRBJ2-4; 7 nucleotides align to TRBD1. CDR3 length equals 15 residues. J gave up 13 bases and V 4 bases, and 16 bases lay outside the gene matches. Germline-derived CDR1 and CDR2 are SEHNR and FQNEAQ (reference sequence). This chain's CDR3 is CASSYQPTGKGIQYF. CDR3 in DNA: TGTGCCAGCAGCTACCAGCCGACAGGGAAGGGGATCCAGTACTTC.

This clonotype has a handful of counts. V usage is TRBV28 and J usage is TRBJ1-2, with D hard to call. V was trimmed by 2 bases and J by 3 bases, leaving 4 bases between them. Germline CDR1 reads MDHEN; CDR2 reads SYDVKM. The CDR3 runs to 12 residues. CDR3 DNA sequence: TGTGCCAGCAGTTTAGGCCACTATGGCTACACCTTC. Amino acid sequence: CASSLGHYGYTF.

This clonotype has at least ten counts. This CDR3 is CASRGQAGGYEQYF. The DNA for the CDR3 is TGTGCCAGCAGGGGACAAGCGGGAGGATACGAGCAGTACTTC. J is TRBJ2-7 and V is TRBV7-2; TRBD2 matches at 9 bases. Germline V gene data show CDR1 as SGHTA and CDR2 as FQGNSA. The J segment lost 4 bases and the V segment lost 6 bases, leaving 7 bases of the junction unmatched. The CDR3 is 14 residues long.

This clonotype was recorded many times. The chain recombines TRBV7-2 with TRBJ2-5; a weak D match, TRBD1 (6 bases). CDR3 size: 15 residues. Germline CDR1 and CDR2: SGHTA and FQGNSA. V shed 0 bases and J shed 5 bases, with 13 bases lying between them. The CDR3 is CASSLATGSRETQYF. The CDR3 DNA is TGTGCCAGCAGCTTAGCCACAGGGTCTAGGGAGACCCAGTACTTC.

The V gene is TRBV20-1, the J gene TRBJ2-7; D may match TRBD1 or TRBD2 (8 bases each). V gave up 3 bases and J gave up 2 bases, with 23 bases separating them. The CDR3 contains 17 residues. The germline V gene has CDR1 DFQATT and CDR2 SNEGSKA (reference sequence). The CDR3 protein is CSARDRVRGLGPYEQYF. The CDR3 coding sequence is TGCAGTGCTAGGGACAGGGTCAGGGGACTAGGGCCCTACGAGCAGTACTTC.

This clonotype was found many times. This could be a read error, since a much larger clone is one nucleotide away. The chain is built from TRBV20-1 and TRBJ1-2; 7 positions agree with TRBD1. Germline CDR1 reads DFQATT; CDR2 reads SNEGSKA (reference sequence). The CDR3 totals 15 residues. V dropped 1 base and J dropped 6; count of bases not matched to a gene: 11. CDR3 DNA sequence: TGCAGTGCTAGAGCTCCCTGGGCAGGGACAGATGGCTACACCTTC. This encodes CSARAPWAGTDGYTF.

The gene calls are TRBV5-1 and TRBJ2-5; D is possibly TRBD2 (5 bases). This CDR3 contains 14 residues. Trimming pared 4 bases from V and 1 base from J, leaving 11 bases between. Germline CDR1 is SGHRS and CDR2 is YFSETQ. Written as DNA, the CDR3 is TGCGCCAGCAGCGTCGGGAACCTCCAAGAGACCCAGTACTTC. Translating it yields CASSVGNLQETQYF.

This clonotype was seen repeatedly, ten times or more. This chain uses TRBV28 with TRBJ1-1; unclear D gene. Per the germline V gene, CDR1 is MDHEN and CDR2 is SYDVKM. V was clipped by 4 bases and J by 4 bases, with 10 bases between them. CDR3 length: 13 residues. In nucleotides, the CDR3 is TGTGCCAGCAGTTCGTTGGGGAGCACTGAAGCTTTCTTT. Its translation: CASSSLGSTEAFF.

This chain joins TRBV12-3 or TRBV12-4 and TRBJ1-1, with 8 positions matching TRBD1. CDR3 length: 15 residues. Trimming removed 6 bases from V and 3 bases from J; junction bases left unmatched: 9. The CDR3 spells CASSPTRTGYTEAFF. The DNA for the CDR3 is TGTGCCAGCAGCCCTACCCGGACAGGGTACACTGAAGCTTTCTTT.

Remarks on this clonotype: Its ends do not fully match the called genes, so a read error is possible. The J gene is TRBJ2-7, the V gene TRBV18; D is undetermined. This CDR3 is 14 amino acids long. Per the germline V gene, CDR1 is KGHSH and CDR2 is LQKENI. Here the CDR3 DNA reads TGTGCCAGCTCACCACCGGCCGATAGGTACGAGCAGTGCTTC. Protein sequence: CASSPPADRYEQCF.

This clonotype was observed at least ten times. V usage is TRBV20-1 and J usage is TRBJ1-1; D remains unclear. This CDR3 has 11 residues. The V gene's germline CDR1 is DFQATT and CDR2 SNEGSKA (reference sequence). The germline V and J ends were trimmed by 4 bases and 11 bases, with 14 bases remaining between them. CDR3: CSATEGVGAFF. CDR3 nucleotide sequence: TGCAGTGCTACCGAGGGAGTCGGGGCTTTCTTT.

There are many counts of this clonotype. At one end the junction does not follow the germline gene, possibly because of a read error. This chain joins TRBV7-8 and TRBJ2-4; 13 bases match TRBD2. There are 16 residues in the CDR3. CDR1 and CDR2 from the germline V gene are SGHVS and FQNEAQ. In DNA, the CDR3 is TGTGCCAGCAGCTTAGGAGGACTAGCGGGAGTTAACATTAAGTACTTC. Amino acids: CASSLGGLAGVNIKYF.

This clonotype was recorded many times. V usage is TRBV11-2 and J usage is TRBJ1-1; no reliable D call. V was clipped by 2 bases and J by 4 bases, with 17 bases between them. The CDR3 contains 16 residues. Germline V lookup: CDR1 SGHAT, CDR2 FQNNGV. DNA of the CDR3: TGTGCCAGCAGCTTATATCCGGAGCGACGGGCCACTGAAGCTTTCTTT. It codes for CASSLYPERRATEAFF.

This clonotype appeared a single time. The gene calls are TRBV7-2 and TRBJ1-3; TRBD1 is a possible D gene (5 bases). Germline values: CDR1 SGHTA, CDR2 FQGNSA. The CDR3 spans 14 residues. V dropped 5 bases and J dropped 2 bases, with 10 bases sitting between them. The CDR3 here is CASSPGRTGNTIYF. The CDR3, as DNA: TGTGCCAGCAGCCCGGGACGAACTGGAAACACCATATATTTT.

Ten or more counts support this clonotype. As DNA, the CDR3 is TGTGCCAGCAGTTGGGTGTACAGGGACACTGAAGCTTTCTTT. This gives the protein CASSWVYRDTEAFF. The V call is TRBV27, the J call TRBJ1-1, with TRBD1 as a possible D gene (6 bases). Germline CDR1 is MNHEY and CDR2 is SMNVEV (reference sequence). CDR3 length: 14 residues. V was cut by 4 bases and J by 3 bases, with 12 bases left in between.

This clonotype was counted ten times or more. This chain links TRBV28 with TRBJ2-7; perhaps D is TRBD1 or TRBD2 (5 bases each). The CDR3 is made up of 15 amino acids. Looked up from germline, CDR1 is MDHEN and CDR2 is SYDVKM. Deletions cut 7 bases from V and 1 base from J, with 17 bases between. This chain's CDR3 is CASNDSGGRSYEQYF. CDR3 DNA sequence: TGTGCCAGCAACGACTCTGGGGGTCGTTCCTACGAGCAGTACTTC.

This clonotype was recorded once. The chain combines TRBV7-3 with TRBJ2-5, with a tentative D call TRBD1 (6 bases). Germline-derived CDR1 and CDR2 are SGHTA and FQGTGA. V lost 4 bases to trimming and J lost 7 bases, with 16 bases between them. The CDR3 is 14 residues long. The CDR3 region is CASSSGQPAGTQYF. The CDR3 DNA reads TGTGCCAGCAGCTCCGGACAGCCTGCCGGGACCCAGTACTTC.